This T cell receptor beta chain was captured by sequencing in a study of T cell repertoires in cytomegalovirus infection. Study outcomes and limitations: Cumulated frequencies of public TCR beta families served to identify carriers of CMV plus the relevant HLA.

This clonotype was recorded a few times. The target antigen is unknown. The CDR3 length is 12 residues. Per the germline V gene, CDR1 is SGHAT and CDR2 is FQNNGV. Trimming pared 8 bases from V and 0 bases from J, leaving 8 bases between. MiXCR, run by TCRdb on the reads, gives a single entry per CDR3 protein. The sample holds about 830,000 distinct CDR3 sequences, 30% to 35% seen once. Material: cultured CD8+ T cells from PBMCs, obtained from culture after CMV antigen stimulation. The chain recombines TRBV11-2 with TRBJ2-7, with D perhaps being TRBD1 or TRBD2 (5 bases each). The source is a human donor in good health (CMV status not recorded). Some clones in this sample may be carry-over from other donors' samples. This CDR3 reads CASRGYSYEQYF. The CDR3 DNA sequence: TGTGCCAGCCGGGGCTACTCCTACGAGCAGTACTTC.